These 26 T cell receptor beta chains originate from one sample sequenced in a study of cytomegalovirus exposure and HLA in healthy donors. In the PCR, 60 Vbeta and 13 Jbeta primers were used. The repertoire was sequenced with immunoSEQ multiplex PCR; TCRdb's copy has only in-frame clones and lacks some. The table shows roughly 200,000 clones, with about 12% occurring only once. The sample taken for sequencing was PBMCs. The origin of the receptors is a man in his fifties in good health and CMV-seropositive.

This clone showed up just a few times. The rearrangement joins TRBV2 to TRBJ2-3; possibly TRBD1 for D (5 bases). The V gene lost 6 bases and the J gene lost 2 bases, with 18 bases spanning the gap. The CDR3 is 16 amino acids. The germline V gene has CDR1 SNHLY and CDR2 FYNNEI. Here the CDR3 reads CASRPDRIYHTDTQYF. CDR3 in DNA: TGTGCCAGCAGGCCCGACAGAATCTATCACACAGATACGCAGTATTTT.

In this sample, this clone turned up a few times. The chain joins TRBV29-1 to TRBJ1-2, with D possibly matching TRBD1 (5 bases). CDR3 length equals 11 residues. CDR1 SQVTM and CDR2 ANQGSEA come from the germline V gene. The ends were cut back, 6 bases at V and 4 bases at J, with 9 bases in the middle. CDR3 bases: TGCAGCGTACAGGTTACCTATGGCTACACCTTC. Residues: CSVQVTYGYTF.

V is TRBV18 and J is TRBJ2-1; 11 bases align to TRBD2. CDR3 size: 16 residues. J lost 4 bases, V lost 3 bases, and 5 bases had no gene match. The V gene's germline CDR1 is KGHSH and CDR2 LQKENI. The CDR3 sequence: CASSPLTSGVYNEQFF. As DNA, the CDR3 is TGTGCCAGCTCACCCCTGACTAGCGGGGTTTACAATGAGCAGTTCTTC.

This clone has a handful of counts. The chain employs TRBV4-1 and TRBJ2-3, with 10 bases identical to TRBD1. The CDR3 sequence is 16 residues long. Germline V CDR1 and CDR2: MGHRA, YSYEKL. J lost 3 bases, V lost 2 bases, and 5 bases had no gene match. CDR3 protein: CASSQQDRGLTDTQYF. CDR3 DNA sequence: TGCGCCAGCAGCCAACAAGACAGGGGGCTAACAGATACGCAGTATTTT.

Comment on this clone: The same CDR3 is also encoded by other DNA sequences in this sample. The gene calls are TRBV6-5 and TRBJ1-5; maybe TRBD1 (5 bases). V was pared by 4 bases and J by 6 bases, with 10 bases between. The CDR3 loop spans 13 amino acids. Per germline, CDR1 MNHEY and CDR2 SVGAGI. The CDR3 spells CASSFLGGQPQHF. CDR3 DNA sequence: TGTGCCAGCAGTTTTCTCGGGGGTCAGCCCCAGCATTTT.

This sequence joins TRBV18 and TRBJ1-5; D is possibly TRBD1 (6 bases). The CDR3 is 16 residues long. Trimming stripped 6 bases from V and 4 bases from J, with 19 bases between. Germline-derived CDR1 and CDR2 are KGHSH and LQKENI. CDR3 coding DNA: TGTGCCAGCTCCCACGGGACACCCCAAAGGAATCAGCCCCAGCATTTT. It specifies CASSHGTPQRNQPQHF. Full variable domain (missing parts from reference TRBV18 and TRBJ1-5): NAGVMQNPRHLVRRRGQEARLRCSPMKGHSHVYWYRQLPEEGLKFMVYLQKENIIDESGMPKERFSAEFPKEGPSILRIQQVVRGDSAAYFCASSHGTPQRNQPQHFGDGTRLSIL.

This chain links TRBV6-1 with TRBJ1-2, with D unresolved. CDR3 size: 13 residues. Germline values: CDR1 MNHNS, CDR2 SASEGT. The germline V and J ends were trimmed by 7 bases and 1 base, with 10 bases remaining between them. CDR3 sequence: CASTEADNYGYTF. CDR3 nucleotide sequence: TGTGCCAGCACCGAGGCGGATAACTATGGCTACACCTTC.

V and J are TRBV6-5 and TRBJ1-2, with D possibly matching TRBD1 (6 bases). CDR1 is MNHEY, CDR2 SVGAGI, per germline. CDR3 length: 13 amino acids. V was pared by 2 bases and J by 8 bases, with 12 bases between. The CDR3 spells CASSYAGVDGYTF. The DNA of the CDR3 is TGTGCCAGCAGTTACGCAGGGGTTGACGGCTACACCTTC.

This clone was seen a few times. The V call is TRBV10-3, the J call TRBJ2-2; no definite D call. The germline gives CDR1 ENHRY, CDR2 SYGVKD. This CDR3 has 11 residues. Trimming took off 10 bases at V and 0 bases at J, with 3 bases between the two ends. The chain's CDR3 is CATSNTGELFF. The CDR3 coding sequence is TGTGCCACTTCGAACACCGGGGAGCTGTTTTTT.

This clone was counted between two and nine times. V usage is TRBV5-4 and J usage is TRBJ2-5, with D tentatively TRBD2 (6 bases). Per the germline V gene, CDR1 is SGHNT and CDR2 is YYREEE (reference sequence). CDR3 length equals 15 residues. V was pared by 0 bases and J by 1 base, with 10 bases between. The CDR3 here is CASSLGYGSQETQYF. DNA of the CDR3: TGTGCCAGCAGCTTGGGTTACGGGAGCCAAGAGACCCAGTACTTC.

J is TRBJ1-1 and V is TRBV9; D remains ambiguous. Looked up from germline, CDR1 is SGDLS and CDR2 is YYNGEE. This CDR3 has 14 residues. V gave up 1 base and J gave up 1 base, with 8 bases separating them. This CDR3 reads CASSVSIANTEAFF. In nucleotides, the CDR3 is TGTGCCAGCAGCGTATCCATAGCGAACACTGAAGCTTTCTTT.

This clone was found a few times. The chain employs TRBV7-2 and TRBJ1-2; unclear D gene. CDR1 and CDR2 from the germline V gene are SGHTA and FQGNSA. Trimming removed 0 bases from V and 0 bases from J, with 8 bases in between. This CDR3 spans 15 amino acids. The CDR3: CASSLAARTNYGYTF. The CDR3 nucleotides read TGTGCCAGCAGCTTAGCAGCACGCACTAACTATGGCTACACCTTC.

This sequence joins TRBV19 and TRBJ1-5; no reliable D call. The V gene's germline CDR1 is LNHDA and CDR2 SQIVND (reference sequence). Trimming left V 5 bases short and J 4 bases short, with 6 bases between. The CDR3 extends over 12 amino acids. The CDR3 reads CASSLINQPQHF. The CDR3 DNA reads as TGTGCCAGTAGTCTTATTAATCAGCCCCAGCATTTT.

This clone showed up just a few times. The chain couples TRBV9 to TRBJ2-7; 13 positions match TRBD2. After removal of 3 bases from V and 0 bases from J, the junction contained 12 bases not matched to a gene. Germline V gene lookup returns CDR1 SGDLS and CDR2 YYNGEE. The CDR3 has 19 residues. The CDR3 DNA is TGTGCCAGCAGCGCCCTACCGGGACTAGCGGGGACCCTCTCCTACGAGCAGTACTTC. Translating it yields CASSALPGLAGTLSYEQYF.

The chain is built from TRBV15 and TRBJ1-1, with D possibly matching TRBD1 (6 bases). There are 14 residues in the CDR3. Germline V lookup: CDR1 LNHNV, CDR2 YYDKDF (reference sequence). V shed 2 bases and J shed 4 bases, with 11 bases lying between them. The DNA for the CDR3 is TGTGCCACCAGCAGAATGGGGGCAAGCACTGAAGCTTTCTTT. Its translation: CATSRMGASTEAFF. Variable domain in full (rest from reference TRBV15 and TRBJ1-1): DAMVIQNPRYQVTQFGKPVTLSCSQTLNHNVMYWYQQKSSQAPKLLFHYYDKDFNNEADTPDNFQSRRPNTSFCFLDIRSPGLGDTAMYLCATSRMGASTEAFFGQGTRLTVV.

This clone was counted only a few times. The chain combines TRBV5-1 with TRBJ1-6, with D maybe TRBD1 (6 bases). There are 16 residues in the CDR3. Trimming cost V 2 bases and J 1 base, with 10 bases left between them. Germline lookup yields CDR1 SGHRS and CDR2 YFSETQ. The CDR3 DNA is TGCGCCAGCAGCTTCGGTAGGGGGTCCTATAATTCACCCCTCCACTTT. This encodes CASSFGRGSYNSPLHF.

J is TRBJ2-7 and V is TRBV5-4, with 12 bases matching TRBD2. V dropped 4 bases and J dropped 0; count of bases not matched to a gene: 2. CDR1 is SGHNT, CDR2 YYREEE, per germline (reference sequence). CDR3 length: 15 amino acids. This chain's CDR3 is CASSPGLAGSYEQYF. The CDR3 DNA is TGTGCCAGCAGCCCGGGACTAGCGGGCTCCTACGAGCAGTACTTC.

The chain couples TRBV19 to TRBJ1-2; TRBD1 matches at 8 bases. J gave up 7 bases and V 1 base, and 5 bases lay outside the gene matches. The CDR3 has 14 amino acids. Germline V gene lookup returns CDR1 LNHDA and CDR2 SQIVND (reference sequence). The CDR3 DNA sequence: TGTGCCAGTAGTATAGGTCAGGGGGCTGGTGGCTACACCTTC. It is translated as CASSIGQGAGGYTF.

This clone showed up just a few times. The chain joins TRBV4-1 to TRBJ1-2; 9 bases are shared with TRBD1. The junction had 5 bases not matched to a gene; V was cut back by 6 bases and J by 6 bases. Germline loops: CDR1 MGHRA, CDR2 YSYEKL. This CDR3 has 13 amino acids. CDR3 residues: CASRTGQGDGYTF. The CDR3 DNA is TGCGCCAGCAGGACGGGACAGGGTGATGGCTACACCTTC.

This clone was counted a few times. The J gene is TRBJ2-5, the V gene TRBV7-2; D unresolved. V was shortened by 5 bases and J by 9 bases, with 10 bases between the two germline ends. This CDR3 is built from 11 residues. Germline lookup yields CDR1 SGHTA and CDR2 FQGNSA. In nucleotides, the CDR3 is TGTGCCAGCAGCCCCGACTGGGCCCAGTACTTC. Translated: CASSPDWAQYF.

The chain recombines TRBV28 with TRBJ1-1; TRBD1 might be the D (5 bases). The CDR3 sequence is 13 residues long. Germline V CDR1 and CDR2: MDHEN, SYDVKM. Trimming took off 6 bases at V and 5 bases at J, with 13 bases between the two ends. Here the CDR3 reads CASSKGRRTEAFF. The CDR3 DNA follows: TGTGCCAGCAGCAAGGGGCGAAGGACTGAAGCTTTCTTT. The full variable domain, completed using reference TRBV28 and TRBJ1-1, is DVKVTQSSRYLVKRTGEKVFLECVQDMDHENMFWYRQDPGLGLRLIYFSYDVKMKEKGDIPEGYSVSREKKERFSLILESASTNQTSMYLCASSKGRRTEAFFGQGTRLTVV.

V and J are TRBV6-1 and TRBJ2-7; D is perhaps TRBD1 (6 bases). V was clipped by 4 bases and J by 6 bases, with 16 bases between them. Germline CDR1 and CDR2: MNHNS and SASEGT. This CDR3 region has 14 residues. CDR3 in amino acids: CASSAQGQISEQYV. CDR3 nucleotides: TGTGCCAGCAGTGCTCAGGGGCAAATCTCCGAGCAGTACGTC.

This clone has more than one count but fewer than ten. The rearrangement uses TRBV29-1 and TRBJ1-1, with D possibly matching TRBD1 (5 bases). The V gene lost 2 bases and the J gene lost 8 bases, with 18 bases spanning the gap. The CDR3 sequence is 14 residues long. In germline, CDR1 is SQVTM, CDR2 ANQGSEA. This CDR3 reads CSVELGGYLGEAFF. CDR3 nucleotides: TGCAGCGTTGAATTGGGGGGTTACCTGGGGGAAGCTTTCTTT.

In this sample, this clone turned up a few times. The J gene is TRBJ2-3, the V gene TRBV14, with 9 positions matching TRBD2. Germline values: CDR1 SGHDN, CDR2 FVKESK. This CDR3 region has 15 residues. V lost 0 bases, J lost 6 bases, and 4 bases stayed unmatched. As DNA, the CDR3 is TGTGCCAGCAGCCAAGAAAGGCGGGGGGGCGATACGCAGTATTTT. It translates to CASSQERRGGDTQYF.

This clone was found a few times. Other nucleotide sequences in the sample specify the same CDR3. The chain employs TRBV19 and TRBJ1-1; D possibly corresponds to TRBD1 (6 bases). The CDR3 sequence is 12 residues long. Germline assignment: CDR1 LNHDA and CDR2 SQIVND (reference sequence). Trimming stripped 4 bases from V and 7 bases from J, with 10 bases between. The CDR3 nucleotides are TGTGCCAGTAGTACCAGGGGTGGTGAAGCTTTCTTT. Its translation is CASSTRGGEAFF.

Details on this clone: The same CDR3 can be traced to other DNA sequences in this sample. The V call is TRBV18, the J call TRBJ1-1, with unresolved D. Germline V gives CDR1 KGHSH, CDR2 LQKENI. CDR3 size: 15 residues. Trimming shortened V by 2 bases and J by 1 base, and 11 bases separated the two germline ends. This CDR3 is CASSPGGSGNTEAFF. The CDR3 nucleotides read TGTGCCAGCTCACCAGGTGGGAGCGGGAACACTGAAGCTTTCTTT.